This TCR beta chain is drawn from a study of T cells after yellow fever vaccination. Study results and caveats: FACS-sorted repertoires could harbor abundant contaminating bulk-population clonotypes. Reappearing after the booster were most of the clones from primary vaccination (less than 98% CD4, 88% CD8).

Details on this clonotype: Its antigen remains unidentified.

CDR1 and CDR2 (germline): SEHNR, FQNEAQ (reference sequence). The CDR3 loop spans 12 amino acids. Deletions cut 1 base from V and 5 bases from J, with 5 bases between. UMIs were added to TCR cDNA along with a universal primer site when it was made by 5'RACE template switching. From the 5' RACE reads, TCRdb called clonotypes with MiXCR, one entry per CDR3 protein. The data contain under 350,000 distinct CDR3 sequences, roughly 4% of them singletons. Sequencing was performed on PBMCs, taken 5 days after the yellow fever booster vaccination. The rearrangement links TRBV7-9 to TRBJ1-2; D is uncertain. This clonotype originated in a man aged 18 to 29 who received the YFV17D yellow fever vaccine. The CDR3 is CASSLGWYGYTF. CDR3 sequence (DNA): TGTGCCAGCAGCTTAGGGTGGTATGGCTACACCTTC.